This T cell receptor (beta chain) appears in the sequencing data of a study of blood T cell repertoires in COVID-19. Study context: Collection of acute and convalescent COVID-19 samples took place in the United States, Italy and Spain. PBMCs, B-cell-depleted T cells, or T cells provided the cDNA or gDNA that made up the material.

Germline V gene sequence: CDR1 SEHNR, CDR2 FQNEAQ (reference sequence). The CDR3 runs to 15 residues. V shed 5 bases and J shed 0 bases, with 11 bases lying between them. Per the original methods: By means of reference gene primer amplification, nucleated cell counts were estimated. The table came from immunoSEQ multiplex PCR; TCRdb's copy has only in-frame clones and leaves some out. The D gene and trimming were derived from the DNA, and the V and J assignments and clone size from that table. The sample holds roughly 310,000 clones; 85% to 90% are singletons and the top ten take 2.9%. Seattle's enrolled individuals joined amid active infection and were then monitored longitudinally.

The receptor's source is a woman aged 25 to 45 with COVID-19, enrolled during active disease. V and J are TRBV7-9 and TRBJ1-5; D is unresolved. Sequencing was performed on peripheral blood. The CDR3 sequence is CASSPYAGSNQPQHF. CDR3 coding DNA: TGTGCCAGCAGCCCCTACGCAGGTAGCAATCAGCCCCAGCATTTT. The whole variable domain, filled in from reference TRBV7-9 and TRBJ1-5, reads DTGVSQNPRHKITKRGQNVTFRCDPISEHNRLYWYRQTLGQGPEFLTYFQNEAQLEKSRLLSDRFSAERPKGSFSTLEIQRTEQGDSAMYLCASSPYAGSNQPQHFGDGTRLSIL.